This is a list of T cell receptor beta chains from one sample in a study of graft-versus-host responses after intestinal transplantation. The repertoire was sequenced with immunoSEQ multiplex PCR; TCRdb's copy has only in-frame clones and lacks some. The table shows some 22,000 clones, with roughly 43% occurring only once. This specimen was alloreactive CD8+ T cells from a mixed lymphocyte reaction culture, taken before intestinal transplant. The receptors derive from a human patient who received an intestinal transplant. Each CDR3 is given with its conserved first and last residue. A D gene is named only where the DNA matches it firmly. Expanded clones get a size class; other rows say once, few or many, or leave the size out.

D gene	clone size	V gene	J gene	CDR3 protein	CDR3 DNA
-	medium-sized	TRBV7-9	TRBJ2-2	CASSLARQVYFPGELFF	TGTGCCAGCAGCTTAGCGAGACAGGTTTATTTCCCCGGGGAGCTGTTTTTT
TRBD2	-	TRBV11-3	TRBJ2-1	CASTFDLAGAYNEQFF	TGTGCCAGCACCTTTGACTTAGCGGGAGCCTACAATGAGCAGTTCTTC
-	medium-sized	TRBV28	TRBJ1-4	CASRPVGARDEKLFF	TGTGCCAGCAGACCCGTGGGGGCGCGGGATGAAAAACTGTTTTTT
TRBD2	-	TRBV2	TRBJ2-5	CASSALAGGQETQYF	TGTGCCAGCAGTGCCCTGGCGGGAGGGCAAGAGACCCAGTACTTC
TRBD2	few	TRBV5-5	TRBJ2-3	CASSLGGLGLTDTQYF	TGTGCCAGCAGCTTGGGGGGACTAGGCTTAACAGATACGCAGTATTTT
-	-	TRBV5-6	TRBJ2-7	CASSSVGGGEQYF	TGTGCCAGCAGCTCGGTTGGAGGAGGCGAGCAGTACTTC
TRBD2	few	TRBV6-5	TRBJ2-5	CASRVGLAGGETQYF	TGTGCCAGCAGAGTCGGACTAGCGGGAGGAGAGACCCAGTACTTC
TRBD1	-	TRBV6-5	TRBJ1-1	CASSERDRARTFF	TGTGCCAGCAGTGAAAGGGACAGGGCGAGAACTTTCTTT
-	-	TRBV18	TRBJ2-3	CASSRSTESTDTQYF	TGTGCCAGCTCACGCAGTACGGAAAGCACAGATACGCAGTATTTT
TRBD2	-	TRBV6-1	TRBJ2-7	CASRLIGLAGGEQYF	TGTGCCAGCAGATTGATTGGACTAGCGGGGGGCGAGCAGTACTTC
-	-	TRBV5-4	TRBJ1-5	CASSLDWGQPQHF	TGTGCCAGCAGCTTGGATTGGGGTCAGCCCCAGCATTTT
-	few	TRBV6-4	TRBJ1-1	CASSGDTEAFF	TGTGCCAGCAGTGGGGACACTGAAGCTTTCTTT
TRBD2	-	TRBV4-2	TRBJ2-1	CASSQGAGGRGSYNEQFF	TGTGCCAGCAGCCAGGGCGCGGGAGGGCGGGGATCCTACAATGAGCAGTTCTTC
TRBD1	few	TRBV19	TRBJ1-2	CASSTSWDSSNYGYTF	TGTGCCAGTAGTACCTCCTGGGACAGCTCGAACTATGGCTACACCTTC
-	-	TRBV5-1	TRBJ2-2	CASSLWATLNTGELFF	TGCGCCAGCAGCTTGTGGGCTACATTGAACACCGGGGAGCTGTTTTTT
TRBD2	-	TRBV5-1	TRBJ2-7	CASSVSGSSYEQYF	TGCGCCAGCAGCGTGAGCGGGAGCTCCTACGAGCAGTACTTC
-	-	TRBV18	TRBJ2-1	CASSPPRTSYNEQFF	TGTGCCAGCTCGCCCCCCAGAACTAGCTACAATGAGCAGTTCTTC
-	-	TRBV7-9	TRBJ2-7	CASSRSGASYEQYF	TGTGCCAGCAGCCGTTCAGGGGCGTCTTACGAGCAGTACTTC
-	few	TRBV21-1	TRBJ2-7	CASSAPGTSDDEQYF	TGTGCCAGCAGCGCCCCCGGGACTAGCGATGACGAGCAGTACTTC
-	-	TRBV5-1	TRBJ2-7	CASSQWGEQYF	TGCGCCAGCAGCCAATGGGGGGAGCAGTACTTC
-	few	TRBV18	TRBJ2-7	CASSPPMGRMQYF	TGTGCCAGCTCACCACCGATGGGGAGGATGCAGTACTTC
TRBD2	few	TRBV14	TRBJ2-5	CASSRPGLAEETQYF	TGTGCCAGCAGCCGCCCTGGACTAGCGGAAGAGACCCAGTACTTC
TRBD1	few	TRBV6-6	TRBJ1-2	CASRTGGRYGYTF	TGTGCCAGCAGAACAGGGGGCAGGTATGGCTACACCTTC
-	-	TRBV5-1	TRBJ2-1	CASSFSANNEQFF	TGCGCCAGCAGCTTTAGCGCCAACAATGAGCAGTTCTTC
-	medium-sized	TRBV28	TRBJ2-3	CASSPSTDTQYF	TGTGCCAGCAGTCCAAGCACAGATACGCAGTATTTT
-	-	TRBV7-2	TRBJ2-5	CASSKETGQETQYF	TGTGCCAGCAGCAAAGAGACAGGCCAAGAGACCCAGTACTTC
TRBD1	-	TRBV28	TRBJ1-3	CASSTWTGVGNTIYF	TGTGCCAGCAGCACCTGGACAGGAGTCGGAAACACCATATATTTT
-	medium-sized	TRBV28	TRBJ1-3	CASSAPINTIYF	TGTGCCAGCAGTGCCCCAATAAACACCATATATTTT
-	-	TRBV5-4	TRBJ2-1	CASSLTLAVNEQFF	TGTGCCAGCAGCTTGACGTTAGCGGTCAATGAGCAGTTCTTC
TRBD2	-	TRBV4-2	TRBJ2-7	CASSQVPSGASYEQYF	TGTGCCAGCAGCCAAGTCCCTAGCGGAGCATCCTACGAGCAGTACTTC
TRBD1	-	TRBV7-3	TRBJ2-7	CASSLYGQEVAEQYF	TGTGCCAGCAGCTTGTACGGACAGGAAGTTGCCGAGCAGTACTTC
TRBD2	-	TRBV18	TRBJ2-7	CASSPPASGNSYEQYF	TGTGCCAGCTCACCGCCGGCTAGCGGGAACTCCTACGAGCAGTACTTC
TRBD1	few	TRBV2	TRBJ1-4	CAGARGRGDEKLFF	TGTGCCGGAGCCAGGGGGCGGGGGGATGAAAAACTGTTTTTT
-	-	TRBV5-1	TRBJ2-2	CASSLAPAGMNTGELFF	TGCGCCAGCAGCTTGGCGCCAGCGGGCATGAACACCGGGGAGCTGTTTTTT
-	few	TRBV28	TRBJ2-4	CASSSAGTQAKNIQYF	TGTGCCAGCAGCTCCGCCGGGACCCAAGCCAAAAACATTCAGTACTTC
-	-	TRBV23-1	TRBJ2-5	CASSQSTTGRTTQETQYF	TGCGCCAGCAGTCAATCCACTACAGGAAGAACGACTCAAGAGACCCAGTACTTC
-	few	TRBV6-5	TRBJ1-5	CASTKNGRQNQPQHF	TGTGCCAGCACAAAGAATGGGAGGCAGAATCAGCCCCAGCATTTT
TRBD2	once	TRBV7-3	TRBJ2-2	CASSLLGLAGTGELFF	TGTGCCAGCAGCTTACTGGGACTAGCGGGGACCGGGGAGCTGTTTTTT
TRBD1	few	TRBV6-5	TRBJ2-2	CASSYSTGYSGELFF	TGTGCCAGCAGTTACTCGACAGGGTATTCCGGGGAGCTGTTTTTT
-	medium-sized	TRBV6-5	TRBJ1-5	CASSYMQNQPQHF	TGTGCCAGCAGTTACATGCAGAACCAGCCCCAGCATTTT
-	-	TRBV5-4	TRBJ2-1	CASSSGTSSYNEQFF	TGTGCCAGCAGCTCCGGGACGTCCTCCTACAATGAGCAGTTCTTC
TRBD2	-	TRBV27	TRBJ2-7	CASSSSTSGVRQYF	TGTGCCAGCAGTTCCTCTACTAGCGGGGTACGACAGTACTTC
TRBD1	-	TRBV5-4	TRBJ2-2	CASSQDATGGPGELFF	TGTGCCAGCAGCCAAGATGCGACAGGGGGCCCCGGGGAGCTGTTTTTT
-	-	TRBV7-6	TRBJ2-7	CASSLWGQDEQYF	TGTGCCAGCAGCCTCTGGGGGCAGGATGAGCAGTACTTC
TRBD1	medium-sized	TRBV2	TRBJ1-5	CASGQDNNQPQHF	TGTGCCAGCGGACAGGATAACAATCAGCCCCAGCATTTT
-	-	TRBV6-6	TRBJ1-2	CASSPPGPLSGYTF	TGTGCCAGCAGTCCCCCCGGTCCCCTATCTGGCTACACCTTC
TRBD2	medium-sized	TRBV7-9	TRBJ2-3	CASSLGWPSGRDTQYF	TGTGCCAGCAGCTTAGGTTGGCCTAGCGGGAGGGATACGCAGTATTTT
-	few	TRBV7-9	TRBJ1-1	CASSFSGATEAFF	TGTGCCAGCAGCTTCTCAGGGGCCACTGAAGCTTTCTTT